One sample yielded the 9 T cell receptor beta chains listed below, sequenced in a study of cytomegalovirus exposure and HLA in healthy donors. PCR used 60 Vbeta primers and 13 Jbeta primers. Repertoires were generated with immunoSEQ multiplex PCR, while TCRdb's copy carries only in-frame clones and drops some. Here the sample spans 150,000 or so clones, approximately 79% being singletons. The sample comprised PBMCs. The source of these receptors is a young man in good health and CMV-seropositive.

This clone came up once. V and J are TRBV5-1 and TRBJ1-2; a possible D gene is TRBD1 (5 bases). Germline V CDR1 and CDR2: SGHRS, YFSETQ. The V gene lost 3 bases and the J gene lost 2 bases, with 8 bases spanning the gap. The CDR3 covers 13 residues. The CDR3, as DNA: TGCGCCAGCAGCTCGACAGACAACTATGGCTACACCTTC. Translating gives CASSSTDNYGYTF.

The V gene is TRBV7-2, the J gene TRBJ2-5; 7 nucleotides agree with TRBD1. The V gene end was trimmed by 8 bases and the J gene end by 0 bases; junction bases not matched to a gene: 6. The CDR3 is 14 residues long. CDR1 and CDR2 (germline): SGHTA, FQGNSA. In DNA form, the CDR3 reads TGTGCCAGCGACGTAGGGGGCGACCAAGAGACCCAGTACTTC. Its protein product is CASDVGGDQETQYF. Complete variable domain (other parts from reference TRBV7-2 and TRBJ2-5): GAGVSQSPSNKVTEKGKDVELRCDPISGHTALYWYRQSLGQGLEFLIYFQGNSAPDKSGLPSDRFSAERTGGSVSTLTIQRTQQEDSAVYLCASDVGGDQETQYFGPGTRLLVL.

The gene calls are TRBV5-4 and TRBJ2-2; the match to TRBD1 covers 8 bases. The CDR3 runs 16 residues. V dropped 3 bases and J dropped 1; count of bases not matched to a gene: 5. Germline CDR1 reads SGHNT; CDR2 reads YYREEE (reference sequence). DNA for the CDR3: TGTGCCAGCAGCTATCCCGGGACAGGGAACACCGGGGAGCTGTTTTTT. Translating gives CASSYPGTGNTGELFF.

The rearrangement links TRBV30 to TRBJ1-2; D ambiguous. The CDR3 is made up of 12 amino acids. The V gene lost 2 bases and the J gene lost 8 bases, with 12 bases spanning the gap. The germline V gene encodes CDR1 GTSNPN and CDR2 SVGIG (reference sequence). CDR3 amino acids: CAWSMVLSGYTF. Written as DNA, the CDR3 is TGTGCCTGGAGTATGGTTCTTAGCGGCTACACCTTC.

V gene TRBV7-2 combines with J gene TRBJ1-6; TRBD1 aligns across 9 bases. The trim removed 5 bases at V and 0 bases at J, leaving 8 bases unmatched. This CDR3 has 18 residues. Germline assignment: CDR1 SGHTA and CDR2 FQGNSA. The CDR3 reads CASSRRKTGGSYNSPLHF. In DNA, the CDR3 is TGTGCCAGCAGCCGTCGAAAGACAGGGGGCTCCTATAATTCACCCCTCCACTTT.

The sample holds a few counts of this clone. The chain employs TRBV18 and TRBJ1-2; 9 nucleotides agree with TRBD1. The CDR3 is made up of 15 amino acids. The germline CDR1 and CDR2 sequences are KGHSH and LQKENI. The V segment lost 3 bases and the J segment 6 bases; nucleotides outside the gene matches: 8. The CDR3 is CASSPQMGQGNGYTF. CDR3 DNA: TGTGCCAGCTCACCCCAAATGGGACAGGGAAATGGCTACACCTTC.

This chain connects TRBV9 to TRBJ1-2, with 8 bases lining up with TRBD1. Germline V gene sequence: CDR1 SGDLS, CDR2 YYNGEE. The CDR3 sequence is 14 residues long. V shed 2 bases and J 3 bases; nucleotides not matched to a gene: 3. The CDR3, as DNA: TGTGCCAGCAGCGTTGGACAGGGTGACTATGGCTACACCTTC. Amino acid sequence: CASSVGQGDYGYTF. The full variable domain, with the rest looked up from reference TRBV9 and TRBJ1-2, is DSGVTQTPKHLITATGQRVTLRCSPRSGDLSVYWYQQSLDQGLQFLIQYYNGEERAKGNILERFSAQQFPDLHSELNLSSLELGDSALYFCASSVGQGDYGYTFGSGTRLTVV.

V usage is TRBV5-4 and J usage is TRBJ2-7; the match to TRBD1 covers 8 bases. The CDR3 length is 15 residues. From germline, CDR1 is SGHNT and CDR2 YYREEE (reference sequence). The V and J ends lost 0 bases and 1 base, in that order; junction bases with no gene match: 3. As DNA, the CDR3 is TGTGCCAGCAGCTTGGGCCAGGGGGCTTCCTACGAGCAGTACTTC. This gives the protein CASSLGQGASYEQYF.

The chain uses TRBV2 and TRBJ2-5; 8 bases are shared with TRBD2. With 7 bases clipped from V and 7 bases from J, the junction kept 14 bases outside the gene matches. CDR1 and CDR2 (germline): SNHLY, FYNNEI. The CDR3 has 15 residues. The CDR3 spells CASNPGRGAVSTQYF. The CDR3 DNA follows: TGTGCCAGCAACCCCGGGAGGGGAGCCGTTTCGACCCAGTACTTC.